This T cell receptor (beta chain) is drawn from a study of shared clonotypes between healthy human individuals. The V gene lost 6 bases and the J gene lost 7 bases, with 17 bases spanning the gap. This CDR3 comprises 13 residues. Germline CDR1 is SGHRS and CDR2 is YFSETQ. The donor cohort consisted entirely of Caucasian adults residing in Nashville, Tennessee. Data came from immunoSEQ multiplex PCR; TCRdb stores just in-frame clones and leaves some out. In the table there are approximately 640,000 clones, 60% to 80% of which are singletons. The sequencing sample was made of memory CD4+ T cells sorted from blood. Subset defined: CD45RA-negative fraction. The clonotype was recovered from a woman in her twenties or thirties in good health. V usage is TRBV5-1 and J usage is TRBJ2-7; D may be TRBD2 (5 bases). This CDR3 is CASNTEGLQEQYF. In DNA form, the CDR3 reads TGCGCCAGCAACACAGAGGGATTACAGGAGCAGTACTTC. The whole variable domain, remainder taken from reference TRBV5-1 and TRBJ2-7, is KAGVTQTPRYLIKTRGQQVTLSCSPISGHRSVSWYQQTPGQGLQFLFEYFSETQRNKGNFPGRFSGRQFSNSRSEMNVSTLELGDSALYLCASNTEGLQEQYFGPGTRLTVT.